The 30 T cell receptor beta chains presented below share a single source sample, sequenced in a study of blood T cell repertoires in COVID-19. Data came from immunoSEQ multiplex PCR; TCRdb stores just in-frame clones and leaves some out. This table has 60,000 to 75,000 clones, 70% to 90% appearing once. Sequenced input: peripheral blood. All receptors come from a man between 60 and 75 years old with acute or convalescent COVID-19.

J is TRBJ2-7 and V is TRBV6-1; 7 nucleotides agree with TRBD1. Germline loops: CDR1 MNHNS, CDR2 SASEGT. With 2 bases clipped from V and 3 bases from J, the junction kept 7 bases outside the gene matches. The CDR3 length is 15 residues. DNA for the CDR3: TGTGCCAGCAGTGAACCCGCGACAGGGTTCTACGAGCAGTACTTC. It codes for CASSEPATGFYEQYF.

The chain recombines TRBV6-2 or TRBV6-3 with TRBJ2-2, with 7 bases matching TRBD2. Unmatched junction bases numbered 3, after V lost 1 base and J lost 1 base. The CDR3 consists of 16 residues. Germline CDR1 reads MNHEY; CDR2 reads SVGEGT. DNA of the CDR3: TGTGCCAGCAGTTACTATCCGGGAGGGAACACCGGGGAGCTGTTTTTT. Protein product: CASSYYPGGNTGELFF.

V is TRBV6-5 and J is TRBJ1-2; perhaps TRBD1 as D (5 bases). The V gene lost 7 bases and the J gene lost 8 bases, with 23 bases spanning the gap. CDR3 length equals 15 residues. Germline V gene data show CDR1 as MNHEY and CDR2 as SVGAGI. CDR3 coding DNA: TGTGCCAGCACAACGGGCCAGAACGGGGGGTACGGCTACACCTTC. Translation gives CASTTGQNGGYGYTF.

The chain links TRBV9 to TRBJ2-7; 7 nucleotides agree with TRBD1. The germline gives CDR1 SGDLS, CDR2 YYNGEE. This CDR3 comprises 14 residues. The V and J ends lost 3 bases and 3 bases, in that order; junction bases with no gene match: 6. The CDR3 DNA sequence: TGTGCCAGCAGCGCCGGGACAGAAAACTACGAGCAGTACTTC. Residues: CASSAGTENYEQYF.

The chain couples TRBV11-1 to TRBJ2-1; 7 positions match TRBD1. Germline V gives CDR1 SGHAT, CDR2 FQDESV (reference sequence). J lost 4 bases, V lost 7 bases, and 7 bases had no gene match. CDR3 length: 14 amino acids. The CDR3 region is CASTHRGGYNEQFF. The DNA of the CDR3 is TGTGCCAGCACCCACAGGGGCGGGTACAATGAGCAGTTCTTC.

The chain combines TRBV19 with TRBJ1-3; D is perhaps TRBD1 (6 bases). The CDR3 is 16 amino acids. Per germline, CDR1 LNHDA and CDR2 SQIVND (reference sequence). The V and J ends lost 6 bases and 0 bases respectively, with 15 bases between them. CDR3 residues: CASRPGTSGSGNTIYF. CDR3 sequence (DNA): TGTGCCAGTAGACCCGGGACATCCGGCTCTGGAAACACCATATATTTT. The whole variable domain, filled in from reference TRBV19 and TRBJ1-3, reads DGGITQSPKYLFRKEGQNVTLSCEQNLNHDAMYWYRQDPGQGLRLIYYSQIVNDFQKGDIAEGYSVSREKKESFPLTVTSAQKNPTAFYLCASRPGTSGSGNTIYFGEGSWLTVV.

V usage is TRBV7-8 and J usage is TRBJ2-2; a possible D gene is TRBD1 (5 bases). CDR1 and CDR2 from the germline V gene are SGHVS and FQNEAQ. The germline V and J ends were trimmed by 5 bases and 7 bases, with 20 bases remaining between them. The CDR3 length is 16 residues. The CDR3 here is CASSRPGRQGYGELFF. CDR3 nucleotide sequence: TGTGCCAGCAGCCGACCTGGTCGGCAGGGCTACGGGGAGCTGTTTTTT.

This clone occurred a few times. V usage is TRBV29-1 and J usage is TRBJ2-2; 7 bases are shared with TRBD1. The CDR3 runs 14 residues. Germline loops: CDR1 SQVTM, CDR2 ANQGSEA. The trim removed 3 bases at V and 4 bases at J, leaving 5 bases unmatched. The CDR3 coding sequence is TGCAGCGTTGAGAAGGGGGCGGGCACCGGGGAGCTGTTTTTT. Translation gives CSVEKGAGTGELFF.

The genes are TRBV5-6 and TRBJ2-2; 10 nucleotides align to TRBD1. This CDR3 region has 16 residues. V dropped 5 bases and J dropped 6; count of bases not matched to a gene: 10. Germline V gene sequence: CDR1 SGHDT, CDR2 YYEEEE. DNA for the CDR3: TGTGCCAGCAGTAAACCGGGACAGGGGCGTCCCGGGGAGCTGTTTTTT. It encodes CASSKPGQGRPGELFF. The full variable domain, with the rest looked up from reference TRBV5-6 and TRBJ2-2, is DAGVTQSPTHLIKTRGQQVTLRCSPKSGHDTVSWYQQALGQGPQFIFQYYEEEERQRGNFPDRFSGHQFPNYSSELNVNALLLGDSALYLCASSKPGQGRPGELFFGEGSRLTVL.

The V gene is TRBV5-4, the J gene TRBJ2-3, with 13 bases lining up with TRBD2. The CDR3 covers 16 residues. In germline, CDR1 is SGHNT, CDR2 YYREEE (reference sequence). V lost 0 bases to trimming and J lost 8 bases; unmatched junction nucleotides: 6. This CDR3 reads CASSLGLAGGVGTQYF. The CDR3 DNA is TGTGCCAGCAGCTTGGGACTAGCGGGGGGTGTAGGTACGCAGTATTTT.

The rearrangement uses TRBV4-1 and TRBJ1-4, with 8 nucleotides matching TRBD1. Germline loops: CDR1 MGHRA, CDR2 YSYEKL. V lost 4 bases to trimming and J lost 6 bases; unmatched junction nucleotides: 7. The CDR3 covers 15 residues. The CDR3 DNA follows: TGCGCCAGCAGCCGCCCCGGGACAGGCGATGAAAAACTGTTTTTT. Its translation is CASSRPGTGDEKLFF.

This chain links TRBV4-3 with TRBJ1-2, with TRBD1 as a possible D gene (6 bases). Germline V gene data show CDR1 as LGHNA and CDR2 as YSLEER. V lost 3 bases, J lost 10 bases, and 18 bases lay in between. The CDR3 is 14 amino acids. Written as DNA, the CDR3 is TGCGCCAGCAGCCAGGAGGCGGCGGGGGCCGACTACACCTTC. Protein: CASSQEAAGADYTF.

On this clone: The junction differs from germline at one of its ends, possibly a read error. The genes are TRBV6-2 or TRBV6-3 and TRBJ2-7, with 12 bases identical to TRBD2. The V gene's germline CDR1 is MNHEY and CDR2 SVGEGT. The CDR3 is 15 residues long. The chain's CDR3 is CVSSFRLAGGLEQYF. The CDR3 coding sequence is TGTGTCAGCAGTTTCCGCCTAGCGGGGGGGCTCGAGCAGTACTTC.

V and J are TRBV10-2 and TRBJ2-7, with 7 bases that match TRBD1. Looked up from germline, CDR1 is WSHSY and CDR2 is SAAADI. The CDR3 extends over 13 amino acids. J gave up 3 bases and V 5 bases, and 4 bases lay outside the gene matches. CDR3 DNA sequence: TGCGCCAGCAGTCGGGGACAGCTCTACGAGCAGTACTTC. Protein: CASSRGQLYEQYF.

This clone was found a few times. The chain recombines TRBV9 with TRBJ1-2; TRBD1 agrees at 9 bases. The V segment lost 4 bases and the J segment 2 bases; nucleotides outside the gene matches: 12. Germline-derived CDR1 and CDR2 are SGDLS and YYNGEE. There are 17 residues in the CDR3. This chain's CDR3 is CASSPVPGGTGNYGYTF. The DNA for the CDR3 is TGTGCCAGCAGCCCCGTTCCAGGGGGGACAGGGAACTATGGCTACACCTTC.

This chain connects TRBV5-4 to TRBJ2-7; D perhaps matches TRBD1 (5 bases). The CDR3 contains 15 residues. The germline CDR1 and CDR2 sequences are SGHNT and YYREEE (reference sequence). V lost 4 bases and J 2 bases, leaving 16 bases between the germline ends. CDR3 DNA: TGTGCCAGCAGCCCCGATTGGGGCGACCCCTACGAGCAGTACTTC. This encodes CASSPDWGDPYEQYF.

This clone was found a few times. The chain recombines TRBV19 with TRBJ1-1; maybe TRBD1 (6 bases). Germline V gene data show CDR1 as LNHDA and CDR2 as SQIVND (reference sequence). The CDR3 length is 16 residues. V was cut by 3 bases and J by 6 bases, with 20 bases left in between. CDR3 amino acids: CASSITGTSRWAEAFF. The CDR3 DNA reads TGTGCCAGTAGTATTACCGGGACATCCAGGTGGGCTGAAGCTTTCTTT.

This chain uses TRBV2 with TRBJ2-1; 9 positions agree with TRBD1. Germline lookup yields CDR1 SNHLY and CDR2 FYNNEI. The V gene end was trimmed by 10 bases and the J gene end by 6 bases; junction bases not matched to a gene: 13. The CDR3 consists of 15 residues. In DNA, the CDR3 is TGTGCCACTGACCCCGACAGGGGGTCCGTCAATGAGCAGTTCTTC. Translation: CATDPDRGSVNEQFF.

V and J are TRBV5-8 and TRBJ1-5, with TRBD1 as a possible D gene (6 bases). The CDR3 has 18 amino acids. The germline V gene encodes CDR1 SGHTS and CDR2 YDEGEE. V lost 0 bases to trimming and J lost 0 bases, with 16 bases between them. The CDR3: CASSLVVFGQFSNQPQHF. CDR3 coding DNA: TGTGCCAGCAGCTTGGTCGTCTTTGGACAGTTTAGCAATCAGCCCCAGCATTTT.

The rearrangement uses TRBV19 and TRBJ2-1; maybe TRBD2 (6 bases). The V gene lost 7 bases and the J gene lost 3 bases, with 7 bases spanning the gap. Germline V gene sequence: CDR1 LNHDA, CDR2 SQIVND (reference sequence). The CDR3 is made up of 12 amino acids. As DNA, the CDR3 is TGTGCCAGTAAGGAGGGCTACAATGAGCAGTTCTTC. Protein: CASKEGYNEQFF.

J is TRBJ2-5 and V is TRBV30, with TRBD2 matching 13 bases. In germline, CDR1 is GTSNPN, CDR2 SVGIG (reference sequence). The CDR3 consists of 13 residues. V was clipped by 5 bases and J by 5 bases; unmatched bases: 2. CDR3 sequence: CAWGTSGAETQYF. The CDR3 DNA sequence: TGTGCCTGGGGGACTAGCGGGGCGGAGACCCAGTACTTC.

The chain recombines TRBV6-2 or TRBV6-3 with TRBJ1-6; D may be TRBD1 (5 bases). Germline V gene data show CDR1 as MNHEY and CDR2 as SVGEGT. The V and J ends lost 6 bases and 12 bases respectively, with 15 bases between them. The CDR3 has 13 amino acids. The chain's CDR3 is CASSDGTAVPLHF. The CDR3 DNA reads as TGTGCCAGCAGCGACGGGACTGCGGTACCCCTCCACTTT.

The count of this clone is one. This chain joins TRBV7-2 and TRBJ2-7; TRBD2 matches at 13 bases. This CDR3 region has 13 residues. Unmatched junction bases numbered 6, after V lost 4 bases and J lost 12 bases. The V gene's germline CDR1 is SGHTA and CDR2 FQGNSA. CDR3 protein: CASSSGLAGSGYF. CDR3 nucleotide sequence: TGTGCCAGCAGCTCGGGACTAGCGGGGTCCGGGTACTTC.

The chain carries TRBV6-2 or TRBV6-3 and TRBJ1-1; a weak D match, TRBD1 (6 bases). Deletions cut 4 bases from V and 6 bases from J, with 18 bases between. This CDR3 spans 15 amino acids. Germline values: CDR1 MNHEY, CDR2 SVGEGT. CDR3 DNA: TGTGCCAGCAGTTCCAGGGGTGGTTTCAATCCTGAAGCTTTCTTT. Its translation: CASSSRGGFNPEAFF.

This rearrangement joins TRBV7-8 to TRBJ1-1, with 10 nucleotides matching TRBD1. The CDR3 length is 14 residues. The ends lost 5 bases at V and 5 bases at J; junction bases unmatched: 5. Per the germline V gene, CDR1 is SGHVS and CDR2 is FQNEAQ. CDR3 sequence: CASSTGTGETEAFF. CDR3 in DNA: TGTGCCAGCAGCACCGGGACAGGGGAAACTGAAGCTTTCTTT.

This clone was counted a few times. The J gene is TRBJ1-2, the V gene TRBV5-1; 11 nucleotides line up with TRBD1. This CDR3 comprises 15 residues. CDR1 is SGHRS and CDR2 is YFSETQ in the germline V gene. The J segment lost 3 bases and the V segment lost 4 bases, leaving 5 bases of the junction unmatched. DNA of the CDR3: TGCGCCAGCAGCCCCGGACAGGGGGCTGACTATGGCTACACCTTC. Translation gives CASSPGQGADYGYTF. Filled out from reference TRBV5-1 and TRBJ1-2, the complete variable domain reads KAGVTQTPRYLIKTRGQQVTLSCSPISGHRSVSWYQQTPGQGLQFLFEYFSETQRNKGNFPGRFSGRQFSNSRSEMNVSTLELGDSALYLCASSPGQGADYGYTFGSGTRLTVV.

The chain employs TRBV5-1 and TRBJ1-2, with 7 positions matching TRBD1. Germline V gives CDR1 SGHRS, CDR2 YFSETQ. There are 13 residues in the CDR3. With 3 bases clipped from V and 4 bases from J, the junction kept 3 bases outside the gene matches. CDR3 DNA sequence: TGCGCCAGCAGCTCGACAGGGTCCTATGGCTACACCTTC. As protein: CASSSTGSYGYTF. Based on the CDR3 plus reference TRBV5-1 and TRBJ1-2, the full variable domain is KAGVTQTPRYLIKTRGQQVTLSCSPISGHRSVSWYQQTPGQGLQFLFEYFSETQRNKGNFPGRFSGRQFSNSRSEMNVSTLELGDSALYLCASSSTGSYGYTFGSGTRLTVV.

The gene calls are TRBV3-1 (or the pseudogene TRBV3-2) and TRBJ1-2, with a tentative D call TRBD1 (6 bases). Trimming removed 1 base from V and 13 bases from J, with 16 bases in between. The CDR3 consists of 13 residues. CDR1 and CDR2 from the germline V gene are LGHDT and YNNKEL (reference sequence). The CDR3 bases are TGTGCCAGCAGCCAAGTCGGAAACAGGGATCCCACCTTC. Amino acid sequence: CASSQVGNRDPTF.

The chain combines TRBV2 with TRBJ2-3, with TRBD2 as a possible D gene (5 bases). The CDR3 is 16 amino acids. The germline V gene encodes CDR1 SNHLY and CDR2 FYNNEI. The ends were cut back, 6 bases at V and 4 bases at J, with 20 bases in the middle. The CDR3: CASRNPRAMVPDTQYF. In DNA, the CDR3 is TGTGCCAGCAGGAACCCGCGGGCGATGGTTCCAGATACGCAGTATTTT.

The CDR3 region has the DNA TGTGCCAGCAGACTTAGCGGAGCCCCCACGGCCGAGCAGTTCTTC. Encoded protein: CASRLSGAPTAEQFF. The rearrangement joins TRBV7-3 to TRBJ2-1, with a tentative D call TRBD2 (6 bases). Trimming shortened V by 6 bases and J by 10 bases, and 22 bases separated the two germline ends. Germline V CDR1 and CDR2: SGHTA, FQGTGA. The CDR3 totals 15 residues. Based on the CDR3 plus reference TRBV7-3 and TRBJ2-1, the full variable domain is GAGVSQTPSNKVTEKGKYVELRCDPISGHTALYWYRQSLGQGPEFLIYFQGTGAADDSGLPNDRFFAVRPEGSVSTLKIQRTERGDSAVYLCASRLSGAPTAEQFFGPGTRLTVL.